The TCR beta chain under discussion was sequenced for a study of T cells in Graves' hyperthyroidism and ophthalmopathy. Overall study results and limits: The blood repertoire included most of the expanded thyroid clonotypes above 0.001.

Per germline, CDR1 SGHDN and CDR2 FVKESK. V gave up 1 base and J gave up 3 bases, with 10 bases separating them. The CDR3 totals 15 residues. A remark on this clonotype: Its cognate antigen is unknown.

Template material for amplifying TCR beta CDR3 regions consisted of RNA transcripts. The HTBI primer set served for first-round RT-PCR of the TCR CDR3. TCRdb called the multiplex PCR reads again in MiXCR, with one record for every CDR3 protein. This table has about 640,000 distinct CDR3 sequences, 20% to 25% appearing once. The chain couples TRBV14 to TRBJ1-5, with D hard to call. The specimen was blood. The TCR was taken from a man aged 25-45 years with Graves' ophthalmopathy. This chain's CDR3 is CASSQGTSYNQPQHF. CDR3 DNA: TGTGCCAGCAGCCAAGGGACCTCTTACAATCAGCCCCAGCATTTT.